The rows below give T cell receptor beta chains drawn from one sample of a study of blood T cell repertoires in COVID-19. Data came from immunoSEQ multiplex PCR; TCRdb stores just in-frame clones and leaves some out. This table has 150,000 to 200,000 clones, roughly nine tenths appearing once. Material: peripheral blood. Receptors were obtained from a human donor in a cohort sampled during active COVID-19. CDR3s include the opening cysteine and the closing phenylalanine or tryptophan. The D gene is left open where the match is weak. Clone size is not always given. Where it is, it says once, few, many or a class for expanded clones.

CDR3 protein	CDR3 DNA	V gene	J gene	D gene	clone size
CASSQGQGREQYF	TGTGCCAGCAGTCAAGGACAGGGACGCGAGCAGTACTTC	TRBV6-6	TRBJ2-7	TRBD1	NA
CASSFLGTANTGELFF	TGTGCCAGCAGTTTTCTCGGGACAGCGAACACCGGGGAGCTGTTTTTT	TRBV28	TRBJ2-2	TRBD1	NA
CASPGQGGNQPQHF	TGTGCCAGCCCGGGACAGGGTGGCAATCAGCCCCAGCATTTT	TRBV25-1	TRBJ1-5	TRBD1	once
CSMGGQQETQYF	TGCAGCATGGGAGGCCAGCAAGAGACCCAGTACTTC	TRBV29-1	TRBJ2-5	NA	NA
CASSNLLTGTSGGYTF	TGTGCCAGCAGCAACCTCCTGACAGGGACGTCGGGAGGCTACACCTTC	TRBV21-1	TRBJ1-2	NA	NA
CASTFGWRAGGFYEQYF	TGTGCCAGCACCTTCGGGTGGAGAGCGGGAGGGTTCTACGAGCAGTACTTC	TRBV21-1	TRBJ2-7	NA	NA
CASSLVRIASFDEQYF	TGTGCCAGCAGCTTAGTGCGGATAGCGAGTTTTGACGAGCAGTACTTC	TRBV7-8	TRBJ2-7	NA	NA
CASSPAPGDEQYF	TGTGCCAGCAGCCCCGCCCCGGGGGACGAGCAGTACTTC	TRBV11-3	TRBJ2-7	NA	NA
CASSGTGGNQPQHF	TGTGCCAGTAGTGGGACAGGGGGTAATCAGCCCCAGCATTTT	TRBV19	TRBJ1-5	TRBD1	NA
CAWTPLYTGTGLPIAFF	TGTGCCTGGACTCCCCTTTATACCGGGACAGGGTTGCCCATAGCTTTCTTT	TRBV30	TRBJ1-1	TRBD1	NA
CASSLDRNQPQHF	TGTGCCAGCAGCTTAGATCGTAATCAGCCCCAGCATTTT	TRBV7-9	TRBJ1-5	NA	NA
CASSLSLQGSPLHF	TGTGCCAGCAGTCTTTCCCTCCAGGGTTCACCCCTCCACTTT	TRBV28	TRBJ1-6	NA	NA
CASSVGETGGIPEGYTF	TGTGCCAGCAGCGTAGGGGAGACAGGGGGTATCCCCGAAGGCTACACCTTC	TRBV9	TRBJ1-2	TRBD1	NA
CASSAGHKTYEQYF	TGTGCCAGCAGCGCGGGACATAAGACCTACGAGCAGTACTTC	TRBV9	TRBJ2-7	NA	NA
CASTGTNSYEQYF	TGTGCCAGCACGGGGACAAACTCCTACGAGCAGTACTTC	TRBV6-5	TRBJ2-7	NA	NA
CASSADRGYGYTF	TGTGCCAGCAGCGCGGACAGGGGCTATGGCTACACCTTC	TRBV9	TRBJ1-2	TRBD1	NA
CASTLGGNEKLFF	TGTGCCAGCACCCTAGGGGGTAATGAAAAACTGTTTTTT	TRBV28	TRBJ1-4	NA	NA
CASREDRLTYEQYF	TGTGCCAGCAGGGAGGACAGGTTAACCTACGAGCAGTACTTC	TRBV28	TRBJ2-7	TRBD1	NA
CASSLVGGTARDNYGYTF	TGTGCCAGCAGTTTAGTAGGGGGGACAGCTAGAGATAACTATGGCTACACCTTC	TRBV28	TRBJ1-2	TRBD1	NA
CASSPSPQGGNTGELFF	TGTGCCAGCTCACCCTCCCCACAGGGGGGGAACACCGGGGAGCTGTTTTTT	TRBV18	TRBJ2-2	TRBD1	NA
CASSPYPQGARGGAFF	TGTGCCAGCAGTCCATATCCACAGGGGGCGCGTGGAGGAGCTTTCTTT	TRBV28	TRBJ1-1	TRBD1	once
CAISVDRAFTNGYTF	TGTGCCATCAGTGTAGACAGGGCTTTTACTAATGGCTACACCTTC	TRBV10-3	TRBJ1-2	TRBD1	NA
CASSPDDRVNGYTF	TGTGCCAGCAGCCCTGACGACAGGGTGAATGGCTACACCTTC	TRBV9	TRBJ1-2	TRBD1	few